This TCR beta chain was sequenced for a study of CD8 T cells in Susac syndrome. Per the germline V gene, CDR1 is SGDLS and CDR2 is YYNGEE. The CDR3 consists of 13 residues. V was shortened by 2 bases and J by 5 bases, with 11 bases between the two germline ends. Reverse transcription used about 0.5 to 1 ug RNA and random hexamers. A multiplex approach, immunoSEQ multiplex PCR, amplified TCR beta CDR3 across 54 Vbeta and 13 Jbeta. TCRdb recomputed calls from the immunoSEQ multiplex PCR reads with MiXCR, one row per CDR3 protein. This sample has a few hundred thousand distinct CDR3 sequences; more than 70% occur once, and the top ten carry 0.12%.

The sample consisted of CD8+ T cells from PBMCs. This chain connects TRBV9 to TRBJ2-7; a weak D match, TRBD1 (6 bases). The receptor comes from a human donor with multiple sclerosis. The CDR3 reads CASSVRQAHEQYF. The CDR3 region has the DNA TGTGCCAGCAGCGTTCGACAGGCTCACGAGCAGTACTTC.